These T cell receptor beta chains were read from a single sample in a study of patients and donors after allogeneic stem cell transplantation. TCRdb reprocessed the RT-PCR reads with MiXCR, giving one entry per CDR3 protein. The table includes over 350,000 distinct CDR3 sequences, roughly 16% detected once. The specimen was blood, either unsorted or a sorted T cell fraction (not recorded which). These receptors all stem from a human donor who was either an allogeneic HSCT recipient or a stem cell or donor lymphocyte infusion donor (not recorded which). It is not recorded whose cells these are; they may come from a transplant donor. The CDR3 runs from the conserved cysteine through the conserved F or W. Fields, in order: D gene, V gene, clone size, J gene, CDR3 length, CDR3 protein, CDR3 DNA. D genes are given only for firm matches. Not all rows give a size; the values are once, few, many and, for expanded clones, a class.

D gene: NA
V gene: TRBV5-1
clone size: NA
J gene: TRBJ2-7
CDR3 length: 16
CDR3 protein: CASSLTIAVSSYEQYF
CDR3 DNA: TGCGCCAGCAGCCTGACAATAGCGGTTAGCTCCTACGAGCAGTACTTC

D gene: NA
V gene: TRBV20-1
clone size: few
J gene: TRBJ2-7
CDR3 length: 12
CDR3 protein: CSARGPSYEQYF
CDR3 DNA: TGCAGTGCTAGAGGACCATCCTACGAGCAGTACTTC

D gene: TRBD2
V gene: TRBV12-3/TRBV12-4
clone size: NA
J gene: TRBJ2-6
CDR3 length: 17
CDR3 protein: CASSAFGRAAGANVLTF
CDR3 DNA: TGTGCCAGCAGTGCCTTCGGGAGGGCCGCTGGGGCCAACGTCCTGACTTTC

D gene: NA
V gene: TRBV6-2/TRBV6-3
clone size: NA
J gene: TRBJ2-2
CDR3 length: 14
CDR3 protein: CASSYDWRTGELFF
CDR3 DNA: TGTGCCAGCAGTTACGACTGGCGAACCGGGGAGCTGTTTTTT

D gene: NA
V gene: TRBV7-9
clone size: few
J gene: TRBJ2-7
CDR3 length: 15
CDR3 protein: CASSPGGLTSYEQYF
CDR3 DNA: TGTGCCAGCAGCCCCGGGGGGCTCACATCCTACGAGCAGTACTTC

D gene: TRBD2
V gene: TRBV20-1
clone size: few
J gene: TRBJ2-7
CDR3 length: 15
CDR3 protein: CSASDRLAGLYEQYF
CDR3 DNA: TGCAGTGCTAGCGATAGACTAGCGGGCCTCTACGAGCAGTACTTC

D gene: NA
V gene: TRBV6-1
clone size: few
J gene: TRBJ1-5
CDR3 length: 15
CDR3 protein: CASRRQDRSNQPQHF
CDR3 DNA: TGTGCCAGCAGACGACAGGACAGAAGCAATCAGCCCCAGCATTTT

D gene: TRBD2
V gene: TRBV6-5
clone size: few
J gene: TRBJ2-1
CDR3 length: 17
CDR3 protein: CASSYSVLAGGRGEQFF
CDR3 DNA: TGTGCCAGCAGTTACTCGGTCCTAGCGGGGGGGAGAGGCGAGCAGTTCTTC

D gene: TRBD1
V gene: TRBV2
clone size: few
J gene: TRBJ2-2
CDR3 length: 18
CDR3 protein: CASSEAKPGQGRSGELFF
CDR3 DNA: TGTGCCAGCAGTGAAGCCAAGCCTGGACAGGGGAGGTCCGGGGAGCTGTTTTTT

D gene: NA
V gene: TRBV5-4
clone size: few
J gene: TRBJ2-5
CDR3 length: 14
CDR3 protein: CASRDSRAEETQYF
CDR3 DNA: TGTGCCAGCAGGGATAGCAGAGCTGAAGAGACCCAGTACTTC

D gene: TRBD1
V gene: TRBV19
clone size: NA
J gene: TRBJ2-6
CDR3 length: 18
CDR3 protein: CASSMQDRAFSGANVLTF
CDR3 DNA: TGTGCCAGTAGTATGCAGGACAGGGCCTTTTCTGGGGCCAACGTCCTGACTTTC

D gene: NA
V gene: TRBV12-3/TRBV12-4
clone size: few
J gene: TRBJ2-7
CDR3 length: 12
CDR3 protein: CASSLPRTEQYF
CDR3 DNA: TGTGCCAGCAGTTTACCTAGGACAGAGCAGTACTTC

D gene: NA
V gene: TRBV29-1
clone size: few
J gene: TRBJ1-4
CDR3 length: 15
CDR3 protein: CSVVGRWSTNEKLFF
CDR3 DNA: TGCAGCGTTGTTGGCAGGTGGTCTACTAATGAAAAACTGTTTTTT

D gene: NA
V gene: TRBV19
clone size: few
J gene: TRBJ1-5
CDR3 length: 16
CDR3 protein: CASSGIDFWNNQPQHF
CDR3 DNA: TGTGCCAGTAGTGGGATAGACTTTTGGAACAATCAGCCCCAGCATTTT

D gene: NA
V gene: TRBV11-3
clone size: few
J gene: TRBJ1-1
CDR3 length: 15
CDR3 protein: CASSTRSLRNTEAFF
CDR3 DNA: TGTGCCAGCAGCACGCGCTCCTTGCGGAACACTGAAGCTTTCTTT

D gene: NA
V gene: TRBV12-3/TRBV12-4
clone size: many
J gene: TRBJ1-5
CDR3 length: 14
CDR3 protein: CASSFGRNAGKQHF
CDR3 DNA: TGTGCCAGCAGTTTCGGCCGGAATGCGGGTAAACAGCATTTT

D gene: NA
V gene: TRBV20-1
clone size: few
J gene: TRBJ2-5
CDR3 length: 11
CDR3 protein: CSVRTQETQYF
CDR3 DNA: TGCAGTGTTAGGACTCAAGAGACCCAGTACTTC

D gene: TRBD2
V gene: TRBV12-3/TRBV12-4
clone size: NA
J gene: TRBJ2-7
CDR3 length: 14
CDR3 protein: CASRSSGSMHEQYF
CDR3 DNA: TGTGCCAGCAGATCGAGCGGGAGTATGCACGAGCAGTACTTC

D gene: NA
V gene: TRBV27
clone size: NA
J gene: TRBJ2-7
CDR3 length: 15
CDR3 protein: CASSLRGTDDLEQYF
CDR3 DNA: TGTGCCAGCAGTTTACGCGGGACAGATGACCTCGAGCAGTACTTC

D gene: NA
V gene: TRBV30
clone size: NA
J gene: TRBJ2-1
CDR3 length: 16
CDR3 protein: CAWSVGDWSSYNEQFF
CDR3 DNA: TGTGCCTGGAGTGTAGGGGACTGGAGCTCCTACAATGAGCAGTTCTTC

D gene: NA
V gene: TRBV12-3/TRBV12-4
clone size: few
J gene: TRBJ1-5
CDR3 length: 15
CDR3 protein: CASSFGDKSNQPQHF
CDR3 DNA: TGTGCCAGCAGTTTCGGGGATAAGAGCAATCAGCCCCAGCATTTT

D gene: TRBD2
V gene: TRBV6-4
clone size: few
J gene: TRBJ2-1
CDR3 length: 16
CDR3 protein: CASSPTPSGRVNEQFF
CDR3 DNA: TGTGCCAGCAGCCCTACCCCCAGCGGGAGGGTCAATGAGCAGTTCTTC

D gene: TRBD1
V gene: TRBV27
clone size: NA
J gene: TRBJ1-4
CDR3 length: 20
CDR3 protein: CASSLSTGWRGRRSGEKLFF
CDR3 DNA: TGTGCCAGCAGTTTATCGACCGGGTGGAGGGGGCGGAGGTCCGGTGAAAAACTGTTTTTT

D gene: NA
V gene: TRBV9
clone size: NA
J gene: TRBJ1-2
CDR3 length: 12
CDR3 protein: CASQGSNYGYTF
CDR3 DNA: TGTGCCAGCCAAGGGTCTAACTATGGCTACACCTTC

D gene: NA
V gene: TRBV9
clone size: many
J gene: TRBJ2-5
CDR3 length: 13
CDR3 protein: CASSVNGRETQYF
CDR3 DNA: TGTGCCAGCAGCGTTAACGGGAGAGAGACCCAGTACTTC

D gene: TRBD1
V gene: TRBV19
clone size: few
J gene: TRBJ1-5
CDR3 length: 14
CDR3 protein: CASTEGTADQPQHF
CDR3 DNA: TGTGCCAGTACTGAGGGGACAGCCGATCAGCCCCAGCATTTT

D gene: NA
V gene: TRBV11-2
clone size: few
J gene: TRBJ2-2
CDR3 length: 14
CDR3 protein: CASSPGYITGELFF
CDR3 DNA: TGTGCCAGCAGCCCCGGGTATATCACCGGGGAGCTGTTTTTT

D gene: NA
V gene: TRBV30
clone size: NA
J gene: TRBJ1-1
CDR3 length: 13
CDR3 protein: CAWSSDKNTEAFF
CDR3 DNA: TGTGCCTGGAGTTCGGACAAGAACACTGAAGCTTTCTTT

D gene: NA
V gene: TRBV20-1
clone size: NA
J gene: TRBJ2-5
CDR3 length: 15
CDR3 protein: CSANDWKITQETQYF
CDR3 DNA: TGCAGTGCTAATGATTGGAAGATAACCCAAGAGACCCAGTACTTC

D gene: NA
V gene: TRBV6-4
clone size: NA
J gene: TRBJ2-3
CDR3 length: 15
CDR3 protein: CASSPAGLRGYTQYF
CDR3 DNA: TGTGCCAGCAGCCCAGCGGGCCTCCGGGGTTATACGCAGTATTTT

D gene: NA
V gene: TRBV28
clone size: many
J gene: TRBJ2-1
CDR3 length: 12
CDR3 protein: CASSSRTNEQFF
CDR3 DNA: TGTGCCAGCAGTTCCAGGACAAATGAGCAGTTCTTC